This T cell receptor beta chain was identified during a study of T cell repertoires in cytomegalovirus infection. Notes on the study in general: Adding up the frequency of public TCR beta families identified people who carried CMV plus the relevant HLA.

MiXCR, applied by TCRdb to the reads, yields one record per CDR3 protein. The top ten clones hold 1.5% to 2% of a sample with some 220,000 distinct CDR3 sequences, more than 9% of them seen once. In this sample, this clonotype turned up many times. Its antigen is unidentified. The receptor's source is a human donor in good health (CMV status not recorded). Some clones in this sample may be carry-over from other donors' samples. The sample was PBMCs.

The CDR3 coding sequence is TGTGCCAGCAGCTTATCTCGGACTAGCGGAGCCTTAGGCGAGCAGTACTTC. It specifies CASSLSRTSGALGEQYF. This rearrangement joins TRBV7-2 to TRBJ2-7, with 10 nucleotides matching TRBD2. Germline CDR1 reads SGHTA; CDR2 reads FQGNSA. The CDR3 is made up of 17 amino acids. J gave up 6 bases and V 2 bases, and 13 bases lay outside the gene matches.